One T cell receptor (beta chain) is described in this entry. Its antigen is undetermined. This sample includes further DNA sequences coding for the same CDR3. The method was immunoSEQ multiplex PCR; TCRdb's version includes in-frame clones alone and lacks a portion of them. The table records roughly 350,000 clones, roughly nine tenths of them present only once. Treatment meaning: about 20 received Ad26.COV2.S at low or high dose, single or two shots; a few received placebo; per-sample allocation not given. Each sample was drawn 63 days after the first injection (of vaccine or placebo). These data are taken from a study of Ad26.COV2.S vaccination and SARS-CoV-2 variants. Regarding the study as a whole: The study found higher spike-specific TCR breadth in vaccine than placebo recipients.

The sample was peripheral blood, taken in a trial of Ad26.COV2.S vaccine versus placebo. The TCR sequence derives from a person between 18 and 65 years old who received the Ad26.COV2.S COVID-19 vaccine or a placebo.

The CDR3 sequence is CASSPPSQPNTEAFF. The DNA for the CDR3 is TGTGCCAGCTCACCACCCTCGCAGCCGAACACTGAAGCTTTCTTT. The rearrangement uses TRBV18 and TRBJ1-1; D ambiguous. Germline assignment: CDR1 KGHSH and CDR2 LQKENI. There are 15 residues in the CDR3. V lost 0 bases to trimming and J lost 1 base, with 9 bases between them.